Listed below are T cell receptor beta chains from one sample, sequenced in a study of CD8 T cells in Susac syndrome. TCRdb re-derived calls from the immunoSEQ multiplex PCR reads in MiXCR, one entry per CDR3 protein. This table holds 190,000 or so distinct CDR3 sequences, 95% found once. Material: CD4+ T cells from PBMCs. These TCRs come from a human donor with multiple sclerosis. The CDR3 runs from the conserved cysteine through the conserved F or W. The order of the fields is V gene, clone size, D gene, J gene, CDR3 length, CDR3 protein, CDR3 DNA. The D gene is left open where the match is weak. Rows may omit the clone size; those that give it use once, few, many or a size class.

TRBV9	-	-	TRBJ1-1	16	CASSATMGPARTEAFF	TGTGCCAGCAGCGCCACAATGGGACCCGCGAGGACTGAAGCTTTCTTT
TRBV20-1	-	TRBD2	TRBJ2-3	15	CSALRASGGSDTQYF	TGCAGTGCTCTGCGGGCTAGCGGGGGCTCAGATACGCAGTATTTT
TRBV20-1	-	-	TRBJ2-1	11	CSAEGRDEQFF	TGCAGTGCGGAGGGGCGGGATGAGCAGTTCTTC
TRBV20-1	-	TRBD2	TRBJ2-7	14	CSATLAGVFYEQYF	TGCAGTGCTACCCTAGCGGGGGTTTTTTACGAGCAGTACTTC
TRBV9	once	-	TRBJ1-2	13	CASSPGGGRGYTF	TGTGCCAGCAGCCCCGGGGGGGGACGGGGCTACACCTTC
TRBV12-3/TRBV12-4	-	-	TRBJ2-7	14	CASRGGDASYEQYF	TGTGCCAGCAGGGGGGGCGACGCCTCCTACGAGCAGTACTTC
TRBV2	-	TRBD1	TRBJ2-7	14	CASSGDRVAYEQYF	TGTGCCAGCAGTGGGGACAGGGTAGCCTATGAGCAGTACTTC
TRBV9	-	-	TRBJ2-7	12	CASSSRENEQYF	TGTGCCAGCAGCTCCAGAGAGAACGAGCAGTACTTC
TRBV30	-	-	TRBJ1-2	12	CAWRWRNYGYTF	TGTGCCTGGAGATGGCGAAACTATGGCTACACCTTC
TRBV12-3/TRBV12-4	-	TRBD2	TRBJ2-1	13	CASRGGYYNEQFF	TGTGCCAGCCGGGGGGGGTATTACAATGAGCAGTTCTTC
TRBV5-4	-	-	TRBJ2-3	14	CASSPLKGTDTQYF	TGTGCCAGCAGCCCACTCAAGGGCACAGATACGCAGTATTTT
TRBV20-1	-	TRBD2	TRBJ2-3	15	CSAYYTSGGTDTQYF	TGCAGTGCTTACTACACTAGCGGGGGGACAGATACGCAGTATTTT
TRBV29-1	-	-	TRBJ2-1	12	CRGSDGYNEQFF	TGCAGGGGCTCAGACGGCTACAATGAGCAGTTCTTC
TRBV3-1	-	-	TRBJ2-2	17	CASSPPWGRSNTGELFF	TGTGCCAGCAGCCCCCCTTGGGGGCGATCGAACACCGGGGAGCTGTTTTTT
TRBV20-1	-	TRBD2	TRBJ2-3	14	CSASSSSGTDTQYF	TGCAGTGCTAGTTCCTCTAGCGGGACAGATACGCAGTATTTT
TRBV20-1	-	-	TRBJ2-7	12	CSARGSGWEQYF	TGCAGTGCTAGAGGGTCAGGGTGGGAGCAGTACTTC
TRBV24-1	-	-	TRBJ2-7	12	CATSGDGGEQYF	TGTGCCACCAGTGGGGACGGTGGCGAGCAGTACTTC
TRBV2	-	-	TRBJ2-2	15	CASSPLGTNTGELFF	TGTGCCAGCAGTCCTTTAGGCACGAACACCGGGGAGCTGTTTTTT
TRBV20-1	-	-	TRBJ2-1	12	CSATRGKDEQFF	TGCAGTGCTACCCGAGGAAAGGATGAGCAGTTCTTC
TRBV27	-	TRBD1	TRBJ1-6	13	CASRGTVDRPLHF	TGTGCCAGCAGAGGGACAGTCGATAGGCCCCTCCACTTT
TRBV12-3/TRBV12-4	-	TRBD2	TRBJ2-1	16	CASSSPSGGALNEQFF	TGTGCCAGCAGTTCACCTAGCGGGGGGGCGCTCAATGAGCAGTTCTTC
TRBV20-1	-	TRBD1	TRBJ2-5	14	CSARPGQGQETQYF	TGCAGTGCACGGCCTGGACAGGGGCAAGAGACCCAGTACTTC
TRBV30	few	-	TRBJ1-1	11	CAWSATGEAFF	TGTGCCTGGTCAGCGACAGGTGAAGCTTTCTTT
TRBV3-1	-	-	TRBJ1-5	15	CASSQGTLEGQPQHF	TGTGCCAGCAGCCAAGGGACCCTTGAGGGTCAGCCCCAGCATTTT
TRBV21-1	-	-	TRBJ1-3	12	CASSPPGHTIYF	TGTGCCAGCAGCCCCCCCGGACACACCATATATTTT
TRBV6-6	-	-	TRBJ1-5	14	CASSSARGDQPQHF	TGTGCCAGCAGTTCGGCCAGGGGCGATCAGCCCCAGCATTTT
TRBV5-6	-	TRBD2	TRBJ2-3	15	CASSFRRGVTDTQYF	TGTGCCAGCAGCTTCCGGCGGGGGGTCACAGATACGCAGTATTTT
TRBV11-2	-	-	TRBJ1-5	16	CASSSRGAFEGQPQHF	TGTGCCAGCAGCTCTCGGGGGGCCTTCGAGGGACAGCCCCAGCATTTT
TRBV12-3/TRBV12-4	-	-	TRBJ1-5	14	CASSFQGPNQPQHF	TGTGCCAGCAGTTTCCAGGGGCCCAATCAGCCCCAGCATTTT
TRBV6-5	-	-	TRBJ1-6	13	CASGVKANSPLHF	TGTGCCAGCGGTGTGAAGGCTAATTCACCCCTCCACTTT
TRBV30	-	-	TRBJ2-5	12	CAWGGVLETQYF	TGTGCCTGGGGAGGGGTCTTAGAGACCCAGTACTTC
TRBV20-1	once	-	TRBJ1-5	12	CSASHPGQPQHF	TGCAGTGCCAGTCATCCGGGTCAGCCCCAGCATTTT
TRBV2	-	-	TRBJ2-2	14	CASCQTANTGELFF	TGTGCCAGCTGTCAGACTGCGAACACCGGGGAGCTGTTTTTT
TRBV3-1	-	TRBD2	TRBJ2-1	15	CASSQGAGGYNEQFF	TGTGCCAGCAGCCAAGGAGCGGGGGGCTACAATGAGCAGTTCTTC
TRBV5-1	-	-	TRBJ2-1	13	CASSRTTGNEQFF	TGCGCCAGCAGCCGAACGACAGGCAATGAGCAGTTCTTC
TRBV20-1	once	-	TRBJ1-2	13	CSGSDTNNYGYTF	TGCAGTGGGTCTGATACCAATAACTATGGCTACACCTTC
TRBV29-1	-	-	TRBJ1-5	14	CSIGEQSSNQPQHF	TGCAGCATCGGGGAACAATCTAGCAATCAGCCCCAGCATTTT
TRBV29-1	-	TRBD2	TRBJ2-3	14	CSVWTSGSTDTQYF	TGCAGCGTGTGGACTAGCGGGAGCACAGATACGCAGTATTTT
TRBV29-1	-	-	TRBJ1-4	13	CSVSRQFNEKLFF	TGCAGCGTCAGTCGACAGTTTAATGAAAAACTGTTTTTT
TRBV30	-	-	TRBJ2-5	16	CAWSQGSTQSLETQYF	TGTGCCTGGAGCCAAGGGTCTACACAGAGCTTGGAGACCCAGTACTTC
TRBV12-3/TRBV12-4	few	-	TRBJ2-6	14	CASSPNSGANVLTF	TGTGCCAGCAGTCCGAACTCTGGGGCCAACGTCCTGACTTTC
TRBV29-1	-	-	TRBJ2-5	12	CSAQVEGETQYF	TGCAGCGCCCAGGTGGAGGGAGAGACCCAGTACTTC
TRBV30	-	-	TRBJ2-7	15	CAWSPPGPSSYEQYF	TGTGCCTGGAGTCCCCCCGGGCCTAGCTCCTACGAGCAGTACTTC
TRBV29-1	-	-	TRBJ1-5	14	CSVLGGYSNQPQHF	TGCAGCGTTCTTGGGGGTTATAGCAATCAGCCCCAGCATTTT
TRBV19	-	TRBD1	TRBJ1-5	14	CASNLRDRVQPQHF	TGTGCCAGTAACCTCCGGGACAGGGTGCAGCCCCAGCATTTT
TRBV12-3/TRBV12-4	-	-	TRBJ2-5	13	CASSLRQQETQYF	TGTGCCAGCAGTTTAAGACAGCAAGAGACCCAGTACTTC
TRBV7-2	-	-	TRBJ2-5	14	CASREGGRQETQYF	TGTGCCAGCAGGGAGGGCGGGCGCCAAGAGACCCAGTACTTC
TRBV29-1	-	-	TRBJ2-2	11	CSGRGTGELFF	TGCAGCGGCAGGGGTACCGGGGAGCTGTTTTTT
TRBV12-3/TRBV12-4	-	TRBD1	TRBJ2-5	14	CASSLAAGGETQYF	TGTGCCAGCAGTTTAGCTGCAGGGGGAGAGACCCAGTACTTC
TRBV15	once	-	TRBJ2-1	15	CATSRRGQAALEQFF	TGTGCCACCAGCCGCCGAGGGCAGGCGGCTTTAGAGCAGTTCTTC
TRBV20-1	-	-	TRBJ2-7	14	CSASPETSLYEQYF	TGCAGTGCTTCTCCTGAGACCTCACTGTACGAGCAGTACTTC
TRBV7-9	once	-	TRBJ1-1	14	CASSFPPQNTEAFF	TGTGCCAGCAGCTTCCCCCCCCAGAACACTGAAGCTTTCTTT
TRBV6-2/TRBV6-3	-	-	TRBJ2-1	11	CASSLAVEQFF	TGTGCCAGCAGTTTAGCCGTGGAGCAGTTCTTC
TRBV4-1	-	-	TRBJ2-4	15	CASSQGHEGQDIQYF	TGCGCCAGCAGCCAAGGGCATGAGGGGCAGGACATTCAGTACTTC
TRBV27	-	TRBD1	TRBJ1-1	14	CASRQTGGRTEAFF	TGTGCCAGCAGACAAACAGGGGGCAGAACTGAAGCTTTCTTT
TRBV2	once	-	TRBJ2-5	12	CAIPGPQETQYF	TGTGCCATCCCGGGACCTCAAGAGACCCAGTACTTC
TRBV12-5	-	-	TRBJ2-1	16	CASGLPNSRRNNEQFF	TGTGCTAGTGGTTTGCCCAATAGTAGAAGGAACAATGAGCAGTTCTTC
TRBV7-9	once	TRBD1	TRBJ1-1	14	CASSLEDRQQRAFF	TGTGCCAGCAGCTTAGAGGACAGGCAACAGCGGGCTTTCTTT